This entry features one T cell receptor beta chain sequence. This sample is part of a study of blood T cell repertoires in COVID-19. About the research overall: Collection of acute and convalescent COVID-19 samples took place in the United States, Italy and Spain. Nucleic acid was either cDNA or gDNA, and it came from T cells, B-cell-depleted T cells, or PBMCs.

This CDR3 is built from 15 residues. V lost 6 bases to trimming and J lost 6 bases, with 21 bases between them. Germline assignment: CDR1 KGHSH and CDR2 LQKENI. Sequenced by immunoSEQ multiplex PCR; TCRdb stores in-frame clones only, minus some. The sample lists about 270,000 clones, around 85% seen once, with about 12% in the top ten. The J gene is TRBJ2-7, the V gene TRBV18; the D gene is possibly TRBD2 (7 bases). The receptor was derived from a woman aged 25 to 45 with COVID-19, enrolled during active disease. The sequencing input was peripheral blood. In DNA, the CDR3 is TGTGCCAGCTCGCTCTCTAGGGGGGGCGCTTCCGAGCAGTACTTC. This encodes CASSLSRGGASEQYF. Together with reference TRBV18 and TRBJ2-7, the CDR3 gives the full variable domain: NAGVMQNPRHLVRRRGQEARLRCSPMKGHSHVYWYRQLPEEGLKFMVYLQKENIIDESGMPKERFSAEFPKEGPSILRIQQVVRGDSAAYFCASSLSRGGASEQYFGPGTRLTVT.